The clone carrying this T cell receptor beta chain was seen a few times. The entry originates in a study of human T cells and chemical hapten exposure. Attachment of unique molecular identifiers to individual cDNA molecules was performed in the library. TCRdb analysed the 5' RACE reads with MiXCR anew, one entry per CDR3 protein. The sample lists roughly 82,000 distinct CDR3 sequences; about 15% were seen once. Looked up from germline, CDR1 is LGHNA and CDR2 is YSLEER. The germline V and J ends were trimmed by 4 bases and 5 bases, with 11 bases remaining between them. The CDR3 contains 13 residues. The authors extracted total RNA from unfractionated whole blood.

This sequence joins TRBV4-3 and TRBJ2-5; a weak D match, TRBD1 (6 bases). The receptor's source is a female donor in good health. The chain's CDR3 is CASSPNTGETQYF. For the CDR3, the DNA is TGCGCCAGCAGCCCGAACACAGGGGAGACCCAGTACTTC.